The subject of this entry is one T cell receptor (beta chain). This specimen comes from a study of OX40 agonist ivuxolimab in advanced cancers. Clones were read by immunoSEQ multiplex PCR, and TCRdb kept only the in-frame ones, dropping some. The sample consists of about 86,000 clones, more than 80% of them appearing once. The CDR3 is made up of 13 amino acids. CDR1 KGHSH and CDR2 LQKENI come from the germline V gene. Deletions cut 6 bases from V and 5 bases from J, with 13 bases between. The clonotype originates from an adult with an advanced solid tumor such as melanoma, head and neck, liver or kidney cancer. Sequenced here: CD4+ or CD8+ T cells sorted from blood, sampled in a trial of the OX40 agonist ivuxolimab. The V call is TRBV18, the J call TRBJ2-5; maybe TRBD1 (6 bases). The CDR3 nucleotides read TGTGCCAGCTCGGTACAGGGAGCGGAGACCCAGTACTTC. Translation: CASSVQGAETQYF.